In this sample, the clone carrying this TCR beta chain turned up many times. This CDR3 comprises 12 residues. Germline lookup yields CDR1 SGHRS and CDR2 YFSETQ. V was clipped by 5 bases and J by 6 bases; unmatched bases: 2. This record comes from a study of T-cell reconstitution after alpha-beta-depleted transplantation in children. As it was prepared, the TCRbeta library received unique molecular identifiers. TCRdb ran MiXCR on the PCR reads and lists one entry per CDR3 protein. The profile shows about 200,000 distinct CDR3 sequences, 6.3% of them singletons. The TCR was taken from a girl under three years old with combined immunodeficiency, due to receive a stem cell transplant. The specimen comprised PBMCs, sampled before TCRalphabeta/CD19-depleted stem cell transplant. The chain joins TRBV5-1 to TRBJ2-1; 7 bases fit TRBD2. The CDR3 region has the DNA TGCGCCAGCAGAAGACTAGCCAATGAGCAGTTCTTC. Encoded protein: CASRRLANEQFF.